One TCR beta chain is described in this entry. Its antigen is currently unknown. With 5 bases clipped from V and 4 bases from J, the junction kept 5 bases outside the gene matches. CDR3 length: 14 amino acids. Germline values: CDR1 MNHNY, CDR2 SVGAGI (reference sequence). These data originate in a study of PD-1 blockade in classical Hodgkin lymphoma. The time point is: cycle 4 day 1 (C4D1), after less than 7 weeks of nivolumab. Brentuximab vedotin exposure varied, and every patient relapsed after autologous stem cell transplantation. Relapsed/refractory classical Hodgkin lymphoma patients had complete, partial or progressive responses. Points from the study as a whole: The baseline diversity of complete responders showed similarity to that of newly diagnosed patients. TCR diversity in CD4+, not CD8+, cells rose significantly by C4D1.

The method was immunoSEQ multiplex PCR; TCRdb's version includes in-frame clones alone and lacks a portion of them. The sample shows 99,000 or so clones, roughly nine tenths of them seen only once. This sequence was found in a human donor with classical Hodgkin lymphoma. This chain links TRBV6-6 with TRBJ2-7; 10 nucleotides line up with TRBD2. Source: peripheral blood mononuclear cells (PBMCs), taken before the fourth cycle of nivolumab. The CDR3 DNA reads as TGTGCCAGCAGTCCTAGCGGGGGAGTTTACGAGCAGTACTTC. Residues: CASSPSGGVYEQYF.